The 8 T cell receptor beta chains below all came from one sample that was sequenced in a study of shared clonotypes between healthy human individuals. Using immunoSEQ multiplex PCR, the repertoire was profiled, and TCRdb retains in-frame clones only, with some absent. This table holds 2 million to 2.5 million clones, 85% to 95% found once. Sequenced input: naive CD4+ T cells from PBMCs. Subset given: CD45RA+ positively selected. The receptors stem from a man aged 18 to 35 in good health. Some clones in this sample may be carry-over from other donors' samples.

The chain is built from TRBV30 and TRBJ2-7; D is ambiguous. Per the germline V gene, CDR1 is GTSNPN and CDR2 is SVGIG (reference sequence). CDR3 length: 11 amino acids. In DNA form, the CDR3 reads TGTGCTTGGTCTCCGGAGTACGAGCAGTACTTC. It encodes CAWSPEYEQYF.

V gene TRBV25-1 combines with J gene TRBJ2-1; D uncertain. Germline V gives CDR1 MGHDK, CDR2 SYGVNS. The length of the CDR3 is 13 residues. With 6 bases removed from V and 6 bases from J, the gap between germline ends came to 12 bases. CDR3 region: CASSPVYSNEQFF. CDR3 nucleotide sequence: TGTGCCAGCAGCCCCGTTTATTCCAATGAGCAGTTCTTC. The variable domain in full, completed from reference TRBV25-1 and TRBJ2-1, reads EADIYQTPRYLVIGTGKKITLECSQTMGHDKMYWYQQDPGMELHLIHYSYGVNSTEKGDLSSESTVSRIRTEHFPLTLESARPSHTSQYLCASSPVYSNEQFFGPGTRLTVL.

This clone occurred once. The chain uses TRBV7-3 and TRBJ2-5, with 9 bases that match TRBD2. The V segment lost 1 base and the J segment 5 bases; nucleotides outside the gene matches: 5. Per the germline V gene, CDR1 is SGHTA and CDR2 is FQGTGA. The CDR3 has 15 residues. The CDR3: CASSLSTSGLETQYF. The DNA for the CDR3 is TGTGCCAGCAGCTTAAGTACTAGCGGGTTGGAGACCCAGTACTTC.

The rearrangement uses TRBV7-2 and TRBJ2-7; 11 positions match TRBD2. CDR1 and CDR2 (germline): SGHTA, FQGNSA. V lost 1 base to trimming and J lost 6 bases; unmatched junction nucleotides: 8. The CDR3 runs 16 residues. In DNA form, the CDR3 reads TGTGCCAGCAGCTTAGTAGCGGGAGGGCAGGTTGGCGAGCAGTACTTC. The encoded protein is CASSLVAGGQVGEQYF.

A word on this clone: Different DNA sequences within this sample yield the same CDR3. The V gene is TRBV18, the J gene TRBJ2-7; D is uncertain. Germline CDR1 KGHSH, CDR2 LQKENI. Trimming shortened V by 1 base and J by 3 bases, and 13 bases separated the two germline ends. The CDR3 loop spans 15 amino acids. The CDR3 loop reads CASSPQGRGVYEQYF. In nucleotides, the CDR3 is TGTGCCAGCTCACCACAGGGCAGAGGCGTCTACGAGCAGTACTTC. The full variable domain, in which reference TRBV18 and TRBJ2-7 provide the parts outside the CDR3, is NAGVMQNPRHLVRRRGQEARLRCSPMKGHSHVYWYRQLPEEGLKFMVYLQKENIIDESGMPKERFSAEFPKEGPSILRIQQVVRGDSAAYFCASSPQGRGVYEQYFGPGTRLTVT.

The rearrangement uses TRBV27 and TRBJ2-3; D is ambiguous. V lost 6 bases and J 6 bases, leaving 7 bases between the germline ends. Germline lookup yields CDR1 MNHEY and CDR2 SMNVEV (reference sequence). The CDR3 is 11 amino acids. CDR3 loop: CASSQGDTQYF. The CDR3 DNA is TGTGCCAGCAGCCAAGGGGATACGCAGTATTTT.

This chain uses TRBV6-5 with TRBJ2-7; 7 bases match TRBD1. In germline, CDR1 is MNHEY, CDR2 SVGAGI. After removal of 4 bases from V and 3 bases from J, the junction contained 12 bases not matched to a gene. The length of the CDR3 is 16 residues. The CDR3 region is CASSSLKGAFSYEQYF. In nucleotides, the CDR3 is TGTGCCAGCAGTTCACTCAAGGGGGCATTCAGCTACGAGCAGTACTTC.

This clone appeared a single time. CDR3 coding DNA: TGCGCCAGCAGCTTGCTAGGGACAGAGAACACTGAAGCTTTCTTT. Amino acid sequence: CASSLLGTENTEAFF. The chain recombines TRBV5-1 with TRBJ1-1, with TRBD1 matching 7 bases. Trimming removed 1 base from V and 1 base from J; junction bases left unmatched: 4. The germline CDR1 and CDR2 sequences are SGHRS and YFSETQ. The length of the CDR3 is 15 residues.